This T cell receptor (beta chain) was recovered during a study of Ad26.COV2.S vaccination and SARS-CoV-2 variants. Turning to the study itself: Doses of Ad26.COV2.S were injected into muscle once or twice, 56 days apart. Study-level points and caveats: Vaccinees reportedly had broad spike-specific CD8+ and CD4+ T cell responses.

The CDR3 contains 18 residues. Trimming removed 1 base from V and 2 bases from J; junction bases left unmatched: 11. CDR1 is KGHSH and CDR2 is LQKENI in the germline V gene. The treatment here: about 20 received Ad26.COV2.S at low or high dose, single or two shots; several received placebo; per-sample allocation not given. Sampling happened 63 days after the first vaccine or placebo injection. The vaccine delivered Wuhan-strain SARS-CoV-2 spike through an Ad26 vector. The method was immunoSEQ multiplex PCR; TCRdb's version includes in-frame clones alone and lacks a portion of them. Of a few hundred thousand clones in the sample, 87% were seen once. As regards this clone: Its antigen is as yet unknown.

This sequence joins TRBV18 and TRBJ1-2, with TRBD1 matching 9 bases. The sample in question was peripheral blood, obtained in a trial of Ad26.COV2.S vaccine versus placebo. This TCR was sampled from a person aged 18-60 years who received the Ad26.COV2.S COVID-19 vaccine or a placebo. For the CDR3, the DNA is TGTGCCAGCTCACCACGGACCATCCGGGACAGGGAAAACTATGGCTACACCTTC. This gives the protein CASSPRTIRDRENYGYTF.